Given below is one T cell receptor beta chain in context. The antigen remains undetermined. This specimen comes from a study of Ad26.COV2.S vaccination and SARS-CoV-2 variants. Study-wide background: Ad26.COV2.S, an intramuscular injection, was given once or twice 56 days apart. Study-wide results and caveats: Vaccine recipients and placebo recipients showed similar non-spike TCR breadth.

Assay: immunoSEQ multiplex PCR; the TCRdb copy retains only in-frame clones and omits some. The profile shows about half a million clones, roughly 87% of them singletons. The length of the CDR3 is 15 residues. Deletions cut 2 bases from V and 5 bases from J, with 13 bases between. Germline-derived CDR1 and CDR2 are KGHSH and LQKENI. Stated treatment: about 20 received Ad26.COV2.S at low or high dose, single or two shots; several received placebo; per-sample allocation not given. Collection of the samples took place on day 63 after the first injection of vaccine or placebo. The vaccine delivered Wuhan-strain SARS-CoV-2 spike through an Ad26 vector.

V and J are TRBV18 and TRBJ2-1, with TRBD1 as a possible D gene (7 bases). The material was peripheral blood, obtained in a trial of Ad26.COV2.S vaccine versus placebo. This TCR came from a person between 18 and 65 years old who received the Ad26.COV2.S COVID-19 vaccine or a placebo. The CDR3: CASSPSQGGNNEQFF. DNA of the CDR3: TGTGCCAGCTCACCAAGTCAGGGGGGAAACAATGAGCAGTTCTTC.